This TCR beta chain came from a study of CD8 T cells in ankylosing spondylitis. Many counts were recorded for this clonotype. What it binds is not known. Researchers built TCR beta libraries using quantitative 5'-RACE with molecular barcodes. TCRdb redid the calling of the 5' RACE reads with MiXCR, one entry per CDR3 protein. The table shows around 120,000 distinct CDR3 sequences, with around 8.5% occurring only once. This CDR3 is built from 20 residues. Germline V gene lookup returns CDR1 DFQATT and CDR2 SNEGSKA (reference sequence). The V end was cut by 3 bases, the J end by 1 base, with 27 bases between. Whole-study findings and limits: Made up of eight highly homologous variants, a TCR beta motif appeared characteristic of ankylosing spondylitis blood. Disease-associated clones were CD8+ and fairly uncommon in peripheral blood. Significant enrichment of disease-linked clones was reported in matched ankylosing spondylitis synovial fluid.

Sequencing was carried out using blood, either unsorted or a sorted T cell fraction (not recorded which). The receptor comes from a male donor with ankylosing spondylitis or in good health (not recorded which). This chain links TRBV20-1 with TRBJ2-2; D possibly corresponds to TRBD2 (5 bases). The CDR3 DNA reads TGCAGTGCTAGTTTCTCCCTTGGGAGATGGGAATTGAAGAACACCGGGGAGCTGTTTTTT. It yields the protein CSASFSLGRWELKNTGELFF.